This TCR beta chain derives from a study of blood T cell repertoires in COVID-19. This clone has a handful of counts. The CDR3 has 14 amino acids. Germline CDR1 reads MNHEY; CDR2 reads SMNVEV (reference sequence). V was shortened by 2 bases and J by 5 bases, with 12 bases between the two germline ends. TCRdb keeps only in-frame clones here, not all; method: immunoSEQ multiplex PCR. The repertoire holds some 91,000 clones, with less than 85% as singletons. The rearrangement uses TRBV27 and TRBJ1-1, with D perhaps TRBD1 (6 bases). Sequences were obtained from peripheral blood. This clonotype was sampled from a man between 65 and 79 years old with acute or convalescent COVID-19. CDR3 DNA sequence: TGTGCCAGCAGTTTAAAGCAGGGGCAAACTGAAGCTTTCTTT. Its protein is CASSLKQGQTEAFF.